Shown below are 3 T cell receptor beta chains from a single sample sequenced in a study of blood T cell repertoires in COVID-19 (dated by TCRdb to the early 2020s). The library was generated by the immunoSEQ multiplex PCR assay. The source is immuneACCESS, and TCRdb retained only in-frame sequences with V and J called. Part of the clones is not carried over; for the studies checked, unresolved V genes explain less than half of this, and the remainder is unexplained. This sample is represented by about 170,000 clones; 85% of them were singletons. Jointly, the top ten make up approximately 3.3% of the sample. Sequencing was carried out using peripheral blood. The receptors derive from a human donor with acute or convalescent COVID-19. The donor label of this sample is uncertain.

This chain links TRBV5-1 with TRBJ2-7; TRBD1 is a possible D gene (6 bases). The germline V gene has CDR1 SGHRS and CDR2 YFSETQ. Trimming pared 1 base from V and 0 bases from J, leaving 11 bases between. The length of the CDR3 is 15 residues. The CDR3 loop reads CASSLWGTFSYEQYF. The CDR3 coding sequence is TGCGCCAGCAGCTTGTGGGGGACATTCTCCTACGAGCAGTACTTC.

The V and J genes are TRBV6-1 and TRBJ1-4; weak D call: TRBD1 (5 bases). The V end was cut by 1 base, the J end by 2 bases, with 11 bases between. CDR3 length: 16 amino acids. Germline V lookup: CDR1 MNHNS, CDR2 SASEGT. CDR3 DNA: TGTGCCAGCAGTGAAGGGAAGGGGAACACTAATGAAAAACTGTTTTTT. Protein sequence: CASSEGKGNTNEKLFF.

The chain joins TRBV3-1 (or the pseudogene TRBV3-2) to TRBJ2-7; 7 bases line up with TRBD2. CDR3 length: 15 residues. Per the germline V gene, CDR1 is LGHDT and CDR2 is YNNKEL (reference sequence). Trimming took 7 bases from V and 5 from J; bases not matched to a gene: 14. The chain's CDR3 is CASTVRVGGSNEQYF. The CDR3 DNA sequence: TGTGCCAGCACCGTAAGGGTGGGGGGGAGTAACGAGCAGTACTTC.